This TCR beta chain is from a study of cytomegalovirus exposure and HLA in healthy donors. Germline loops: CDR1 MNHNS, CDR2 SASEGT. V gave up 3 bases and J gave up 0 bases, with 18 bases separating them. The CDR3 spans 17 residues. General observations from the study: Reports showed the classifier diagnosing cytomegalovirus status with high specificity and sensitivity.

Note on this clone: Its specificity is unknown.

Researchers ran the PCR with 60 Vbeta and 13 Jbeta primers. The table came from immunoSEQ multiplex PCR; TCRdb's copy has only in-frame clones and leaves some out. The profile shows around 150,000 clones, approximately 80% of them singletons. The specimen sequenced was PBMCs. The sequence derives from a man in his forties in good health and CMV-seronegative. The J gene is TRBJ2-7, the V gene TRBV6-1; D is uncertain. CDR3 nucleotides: TGTGCCAGCAGTGAGCACCCAGCGCAGTTCTTCTCCTACGAGCAGTACTTC. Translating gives CASSEHPAQFFSYEQYF.